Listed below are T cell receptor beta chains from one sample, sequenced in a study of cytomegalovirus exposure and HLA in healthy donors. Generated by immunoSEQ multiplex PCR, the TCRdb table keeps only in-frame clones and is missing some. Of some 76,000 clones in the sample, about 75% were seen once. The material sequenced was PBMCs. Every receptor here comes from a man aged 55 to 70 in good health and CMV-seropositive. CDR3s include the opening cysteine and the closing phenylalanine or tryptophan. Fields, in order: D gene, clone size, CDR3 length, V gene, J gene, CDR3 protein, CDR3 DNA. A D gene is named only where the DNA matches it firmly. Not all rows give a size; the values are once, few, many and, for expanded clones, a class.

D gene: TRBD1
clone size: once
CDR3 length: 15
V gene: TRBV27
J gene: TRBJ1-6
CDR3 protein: CASGSGTTGVAALHF
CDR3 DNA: TGTGCCAGCGGATCCGGGACGACAGGGGTAGCAGCCCTCCACTTT

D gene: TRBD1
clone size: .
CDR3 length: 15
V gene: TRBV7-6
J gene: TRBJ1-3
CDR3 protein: CASSLGQGSGNTIYF
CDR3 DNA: TGTGCCAGCAGCCTAGGACAGGGCTCTGGAAACACCATATATTTT

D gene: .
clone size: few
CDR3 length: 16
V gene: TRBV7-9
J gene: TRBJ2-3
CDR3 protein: CASTQPQANNTDTQYF
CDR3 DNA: TGTGCCAGCACCCAACCCCAGGCTAATAACACAGATACGCAGTATTTT

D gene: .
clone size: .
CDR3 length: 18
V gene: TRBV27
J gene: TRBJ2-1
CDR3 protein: CASSTPTGLATRGNEQFF
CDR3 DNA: TGTGCCAGCTCAACCCCAACCGGTCTAGCGACACGGGGGAATGAGCAGTTCTTC

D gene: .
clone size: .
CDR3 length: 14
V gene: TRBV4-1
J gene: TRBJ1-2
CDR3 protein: CASSLHEGNYGYTF
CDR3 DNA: TGCGCCAGCAGCCTCCACGAGGGTAACTATGGCTACACCTTC

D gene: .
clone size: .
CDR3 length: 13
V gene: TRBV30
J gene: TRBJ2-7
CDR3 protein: CAWSLDTAYEQYF
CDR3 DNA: TGTGCCTGGAGTTTAGACACGGCCTACGAGCAGTACTTC

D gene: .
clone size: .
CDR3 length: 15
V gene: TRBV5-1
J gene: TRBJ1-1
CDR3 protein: CASSYGGGVNTEAFF
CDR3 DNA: TGCGCCAGCAGCTATGGGGGGGGTGTGAACACTGAAGCTTTCTTT

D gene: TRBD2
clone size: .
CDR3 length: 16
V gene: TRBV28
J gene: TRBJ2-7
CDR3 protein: CASSPSSGRFDYEQYF
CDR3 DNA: TGTGCCAGCAGCCCCTCTAGCGGGAGGTTCGACTACGAGCAGTACTTC

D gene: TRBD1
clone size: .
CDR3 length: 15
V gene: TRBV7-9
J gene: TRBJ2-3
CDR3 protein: CASSPRQGSTDTQYF
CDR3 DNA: TGTGCCAGCAGCCCGAGACAGGGAAGCACAGATACGCAGTATTTT

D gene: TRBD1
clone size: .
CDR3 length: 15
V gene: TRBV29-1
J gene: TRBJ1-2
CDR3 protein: CSVEDTRGRTYGYTF
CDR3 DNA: TGCAGCGTTGAAGATACGAGGGGGCGCACCTATGGCTACACCTTC

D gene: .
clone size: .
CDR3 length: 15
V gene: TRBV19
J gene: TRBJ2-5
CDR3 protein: CASSIREFGEETQYF
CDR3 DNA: TGTGCCAGTAGTATAAGGGAATTCGGGGAAGAGACCCAGTACTTC

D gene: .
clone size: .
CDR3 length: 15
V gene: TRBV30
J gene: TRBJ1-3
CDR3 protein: CAWSVGQLSGNTIYF
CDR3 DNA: TGTGCCTGGAGTGTTGGGCAGCTCTCTGGAAACACCATATATTTT

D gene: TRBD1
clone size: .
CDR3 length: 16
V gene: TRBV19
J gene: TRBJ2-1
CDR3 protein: CASSAPGTGSEEEQFF
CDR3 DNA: TGTGCCAGTAGTGCCCCCGGGACAGGGTCAGAAGAAGAGCAGTTCTTC

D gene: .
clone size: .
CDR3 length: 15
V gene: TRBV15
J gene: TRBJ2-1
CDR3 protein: CATNPLASSYNEQFF
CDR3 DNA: TGTGCCACCAATCCCCTAGCGTCATCCTACAATGAGCAGTTCTTC

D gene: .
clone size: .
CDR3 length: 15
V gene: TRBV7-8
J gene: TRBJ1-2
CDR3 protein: CASSLALGGIGGYTF
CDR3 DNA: TGTGCCAGCAGCTTAGCCCTGGGGGGGATAGGTGGCTACACCTTC

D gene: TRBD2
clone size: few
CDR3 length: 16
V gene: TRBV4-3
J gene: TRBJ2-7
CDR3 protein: CASSQQTTSGGYEQYF
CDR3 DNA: TGCGCCAGCAGCCAACAAACGACTAGCGGGGGCTACGAGCAGTACTTC

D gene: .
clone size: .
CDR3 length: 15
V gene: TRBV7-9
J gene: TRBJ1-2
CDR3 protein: CASSLGGQGIYGYTF
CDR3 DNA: TGTGCCAGCAGCTTAGGAGGGCAGGGGATATATGGCTACACCTTC

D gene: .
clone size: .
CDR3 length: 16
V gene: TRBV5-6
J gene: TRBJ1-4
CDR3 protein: CASSLQRTDFNEKLFF
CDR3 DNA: TGTGCCAGCAGCTTGCAGCGGACGGACTTCAATGAAAAACTGTTTTTT

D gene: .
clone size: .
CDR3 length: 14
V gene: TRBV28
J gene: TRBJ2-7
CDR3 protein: CASSRAGFSYGQYF
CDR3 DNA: TGTGCCAGCAGTAGGGCGGGTTTCTCCTACGGGCAGTACTTC

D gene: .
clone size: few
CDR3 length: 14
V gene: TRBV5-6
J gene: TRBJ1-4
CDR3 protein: CASSLTGRNEKLFF
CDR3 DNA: TGTGCCAGCAGTCTCACAGGGCGGAATGAAAAACTGTTTTTT

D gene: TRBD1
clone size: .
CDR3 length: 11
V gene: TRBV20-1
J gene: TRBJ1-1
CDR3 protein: CSASQGATAFF
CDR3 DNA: TGCAGTGCGTCTCAGGGGGCCACAGCTTTCTTT

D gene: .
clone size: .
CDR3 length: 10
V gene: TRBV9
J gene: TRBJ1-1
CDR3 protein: CASSAPRAFF
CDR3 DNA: TGTGCCAGCAGCGCTCCCCGGGCTTTCTTT

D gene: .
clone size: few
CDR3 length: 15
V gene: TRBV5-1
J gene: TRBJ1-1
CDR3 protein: CASSWTAGLGVEAFF
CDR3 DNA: TGCGCCAGCAGCTGGACAGCGGGGTTGGGTGTTGAAGCTTTCTTT

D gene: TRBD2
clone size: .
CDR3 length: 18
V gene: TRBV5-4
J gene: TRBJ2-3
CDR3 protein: CASSLSSETSGRVDTQYF
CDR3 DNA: TGTGCCAGCAGCTTGTCGTCCGAGACTAGCGGGAGGGTAGATACGCAGTATTTT

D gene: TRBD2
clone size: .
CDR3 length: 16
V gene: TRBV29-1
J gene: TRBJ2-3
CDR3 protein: CSVPTTSGWAGDTQYF
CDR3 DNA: TGCAGCGTCCCTACTACTAGCGGGTGGGCGGGAGATACACAGTATTTT

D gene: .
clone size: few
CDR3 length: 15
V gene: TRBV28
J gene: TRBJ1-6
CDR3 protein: CASRFAGRWDSPLHF
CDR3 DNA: TGTGCCAGCAGATTCGCAGGGCGGTGGGATTCACCCCTCCACTTT

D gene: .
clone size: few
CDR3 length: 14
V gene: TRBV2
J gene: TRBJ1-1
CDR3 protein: CASGQTSSNTEAFF
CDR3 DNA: TGTGCCAGCGGACAGACATCTTCAAACACTGAAGCTTTCTTT

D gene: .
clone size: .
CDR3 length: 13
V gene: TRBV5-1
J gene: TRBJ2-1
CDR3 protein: CASSASQGNEQFF
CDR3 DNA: TGCGCCAGCAGCGCCTCACAGGGCAATGAGCAGTTCTTC

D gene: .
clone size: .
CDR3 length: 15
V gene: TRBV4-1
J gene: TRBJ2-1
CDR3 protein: CASSLGLGLNNEQFF
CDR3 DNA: TGCGCCAGCAGCCTCGGACTCGGGCTAAACAATGAGCAGTTCTTC

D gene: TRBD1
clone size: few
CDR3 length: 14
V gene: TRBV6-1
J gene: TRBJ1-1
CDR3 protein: CASSDGTVRTEAFF
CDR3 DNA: TGTGCCAGCAGTGACGGGACAGTCCGCACTGAAGCTTTCTTT

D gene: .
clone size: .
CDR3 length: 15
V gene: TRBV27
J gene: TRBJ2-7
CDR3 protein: CASSFQTASTYEQYF
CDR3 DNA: TGTGCCAGCAGTTTCCAGACAGCCAGTACCTACGAGCAGTACTTC

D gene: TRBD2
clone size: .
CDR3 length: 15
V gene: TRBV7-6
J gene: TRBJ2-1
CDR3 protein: CASSLRGRAYGEQFF
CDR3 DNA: TGTGCCAGCAGCTTACGCGGGAGGGCTTACGGTGAGCAGTTCTTC

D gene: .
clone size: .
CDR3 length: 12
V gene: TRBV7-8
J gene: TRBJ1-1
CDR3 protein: CASSATQAEAFF
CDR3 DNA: TGTGCCAGCAGCGCCACACAGGCTGAAGCTTTCTTT

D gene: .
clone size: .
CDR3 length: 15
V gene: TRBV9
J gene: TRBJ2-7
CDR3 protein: CASSVAPGLAYEQYF
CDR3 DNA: TGTGCCAGCAGCGTAGCTCCAGGGCTAGCCTACGAGCAGTACTTC

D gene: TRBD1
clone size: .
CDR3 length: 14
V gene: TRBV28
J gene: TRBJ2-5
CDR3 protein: CASSLEGAWETQYF
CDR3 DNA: TGTGCCAGCAGTCTAGAGGGGGCATGGGAGACCCAGTACTTC

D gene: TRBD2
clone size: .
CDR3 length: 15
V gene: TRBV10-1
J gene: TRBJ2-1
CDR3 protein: CASSSRGGVDNEQFF
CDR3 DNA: TGCGCCAGCAGTAGCCGCGGGGGGGTCGACAATGAGCAGTTCTTC

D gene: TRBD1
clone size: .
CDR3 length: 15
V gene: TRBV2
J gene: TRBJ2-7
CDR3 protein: CASSARLGTGVEQYF
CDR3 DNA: TGTGCCAGCAGTGCGCGCCTAGGGACAGGGGTAGAGCAGTACTTC